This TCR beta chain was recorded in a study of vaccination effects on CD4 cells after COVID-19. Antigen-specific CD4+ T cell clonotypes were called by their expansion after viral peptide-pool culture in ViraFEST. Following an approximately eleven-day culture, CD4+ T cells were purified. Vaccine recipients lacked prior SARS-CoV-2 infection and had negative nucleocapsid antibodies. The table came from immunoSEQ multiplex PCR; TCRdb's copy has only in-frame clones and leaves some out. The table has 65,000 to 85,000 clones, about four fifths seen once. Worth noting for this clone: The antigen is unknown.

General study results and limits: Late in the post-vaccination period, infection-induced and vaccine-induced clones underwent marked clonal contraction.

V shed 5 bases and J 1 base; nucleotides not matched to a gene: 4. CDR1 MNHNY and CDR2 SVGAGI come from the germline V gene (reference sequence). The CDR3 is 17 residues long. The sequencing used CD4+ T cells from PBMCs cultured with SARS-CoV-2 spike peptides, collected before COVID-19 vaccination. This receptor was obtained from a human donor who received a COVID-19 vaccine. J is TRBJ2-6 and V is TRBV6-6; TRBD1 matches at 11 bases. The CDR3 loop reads CASSRGQGASGANVLTF. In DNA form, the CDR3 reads TGTGCCAGCAGTCGAGGACAGGGGGCTTCTGGGGCCAACGTCCTGACTTTC.